Given below is one TCR beta chain in context. This sample is drawn from a study of regulatory T cells in long-lasting Graves disease. Library construction for TCR beta used iRepertoire HTBI primers and Arm-PCR of CDR3 regions. Via MiXCR, TCRdb re-called the multiplex PCR reads, giving one row per CDR3 protein. The profile covers a few hundred thousand distinct CDR3 sequences, with over 15% appearing a single time and 25% to 30% taken by the ten largest. CDR3 size: 18 residues. V dropped 4 bases and J dropped 2; count of bases not matched to a gene: 13. Germline V gives CDR1 LGHDT, CDR2 YNNKEL (reference sequence). The time point here: newly diagnosed GD, antithyroid drugs for less than 3 months. With RNA extracted from PBMCs as input, the TCR library was made. These data are also associated with another study on T cells in Graves' hyperthyroidism and ophthalmopathy.

The TCR comes from a man in his forties with Graves disease. The source material was peripheral blood mononuclear cells (PBMCs), sampled at new diagnosis, from a patient treated with antithyroid drugs. This chain uses TRBV3-1 with TRBJ2-3, with 9 positions matching TRBD2. CDR3 amino acids: CASSLSGAGGLYTDTQYF. The CDR3 DNA is TGTGCCAGCAGCCTCTCGGGGGCGGGGGGGCTATACACAGATACGCAGTATTTT.